This record covers a single TCR beta chain. Its matching antigen is unknown. Trimming took off 1 base at V and 4 bases at J, with 18 bases between the two ends. The CDR3 covers 17 residues. The germline gives CDR1 SGHNT, CDR2 YENEEA. This entry comes from a study of T-cell reconstitution after alpha-beta-depleted transplantation in children. The study's findings and limits: There were some patients whose high TCRbeta diversity at day 60 came from surviving recipient T cells and thymic progenitors. T-cell counts and diversity at one year following transplant were attributed mainly to newly produced T cells. Several hundred rapidly expanded clones from non-depleted graft cells reportedly supplied alpha-beta T cells about two months post-transplant.

Unique molecular identifiers were incorporated into the prepared TCRbeta library. TCRdb ran MiXCR on the PCR reads and lists one entry per CDR3 protein. The sample consists of some 550,000 distinct CDR3 sequences, under 25% of them appearing once. V and J are TRBV11-3 and TRBJ2-3, with a weak D call TRBD1 (6 bases). This receptor was taken from a boy younger than two who had a stem cell transplant for acute myeloid leukemia, so the T cells may come from the graft donor. The sequencing used PBMCs, mostly from graft donor cells, collected 360 days after TCRalphabeta/CD19-depleted stem cell transplant. As DNA, the CDR3 is TGTGCCAGCAGCTTAGGATACCAGGGGATTGCTCCAGATACGCAGTATTTT. This encodes CASSLGYQGIAPDTQYF.